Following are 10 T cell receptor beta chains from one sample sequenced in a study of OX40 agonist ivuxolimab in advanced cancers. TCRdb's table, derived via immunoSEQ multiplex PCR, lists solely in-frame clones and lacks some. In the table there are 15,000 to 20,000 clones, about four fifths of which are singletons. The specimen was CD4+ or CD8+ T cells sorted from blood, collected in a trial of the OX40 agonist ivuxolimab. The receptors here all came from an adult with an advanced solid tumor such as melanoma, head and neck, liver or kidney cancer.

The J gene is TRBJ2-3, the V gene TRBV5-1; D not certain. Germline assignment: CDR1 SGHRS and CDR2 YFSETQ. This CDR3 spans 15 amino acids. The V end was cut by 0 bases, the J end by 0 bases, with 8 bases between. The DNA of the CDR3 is TGCGCCAGCAGCTTGGGTTGGGCTAGCACAGATACGCAGTATTTT. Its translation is CASSLGWASTDTQYF.

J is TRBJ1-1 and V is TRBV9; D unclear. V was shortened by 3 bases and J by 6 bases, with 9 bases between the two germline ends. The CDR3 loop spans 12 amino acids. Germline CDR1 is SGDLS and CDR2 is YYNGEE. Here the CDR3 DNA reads TGTGCCAGCAGCGCAGAGGCGGCTGAAGCTTTCTTT. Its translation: CASSAEAAEAFF.

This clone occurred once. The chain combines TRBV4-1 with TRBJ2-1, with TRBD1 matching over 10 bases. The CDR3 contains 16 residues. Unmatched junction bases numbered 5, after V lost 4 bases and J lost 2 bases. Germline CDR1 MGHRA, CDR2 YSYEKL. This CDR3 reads CASSLTGTGAYNEQFF. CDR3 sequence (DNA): TGCGCCAGCAGCCTAACCGGGACAGGGGCCTACAATGAGCAGTTCTTC.

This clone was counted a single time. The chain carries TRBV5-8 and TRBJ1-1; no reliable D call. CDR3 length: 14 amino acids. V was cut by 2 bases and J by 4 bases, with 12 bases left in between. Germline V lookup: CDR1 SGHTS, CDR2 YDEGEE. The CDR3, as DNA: TGTGCCAGCAGCTTTACTTCGCAGGTCACTGAAGCTTTCTTT. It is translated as CASSFTSQVTEAFF.

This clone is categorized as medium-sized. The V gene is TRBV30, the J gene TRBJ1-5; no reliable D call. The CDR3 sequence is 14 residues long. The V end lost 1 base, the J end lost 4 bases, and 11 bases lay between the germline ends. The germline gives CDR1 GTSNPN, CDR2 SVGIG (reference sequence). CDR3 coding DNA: TGTGCCTGGAGTGCGAACAGCGTGAATCAGCCCCAGCATTTT. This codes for CAWSANSVNQPQHF.

CDR3 sequence: CASRITGRGRLAGGFLYEQYF. In DNA, the CDR3 is TGTGCCAGCAGAATAACAGGGAGGGGCCGACTAGCGGGGGGTTTCCTCTACGAGCAGTACTTC. The chain joins TRBV21-1 to TRBJ2-7; the table's D call, TRBD2, has no DNA check behind it. TRBV21-1 is recorded as a pseudogene. This CDR3 is built from 21 residues.

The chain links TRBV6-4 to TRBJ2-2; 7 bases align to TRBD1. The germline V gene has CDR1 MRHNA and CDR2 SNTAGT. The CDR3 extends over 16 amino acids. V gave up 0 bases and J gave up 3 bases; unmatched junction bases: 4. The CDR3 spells CASSDSRRGHTGELFF. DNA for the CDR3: TGTGCCAGCAGTGACTCGAGAAGGGGGCACACCGGGGAGCTGTTTTTT.

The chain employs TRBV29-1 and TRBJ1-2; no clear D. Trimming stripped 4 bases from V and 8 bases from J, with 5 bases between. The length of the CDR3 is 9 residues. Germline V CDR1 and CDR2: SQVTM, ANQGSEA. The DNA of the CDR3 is TGCAGCGTTGGAGGGGGCTACACCTTC. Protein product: CSVGGGYTF. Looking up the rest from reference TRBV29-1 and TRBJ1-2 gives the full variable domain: SAVISQKPSRDICQRGTSLTIQCQVDSQVTMMFWYRQQPGQSLTLIATANQGSEATYESGFVIDKFPISRPNLTFSTLTVSNMSPEDSSIYLCSVGGGYTFGSGTRLTVV.

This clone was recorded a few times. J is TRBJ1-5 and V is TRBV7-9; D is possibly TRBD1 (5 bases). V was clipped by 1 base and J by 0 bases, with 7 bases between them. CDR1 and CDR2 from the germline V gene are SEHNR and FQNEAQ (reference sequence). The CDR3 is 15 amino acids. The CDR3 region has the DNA TGTGCCAGCAGCTTAGGGGACTATAGCAATCAGCCCCAGCATTTT. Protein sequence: CASSLGDYSNQPQHF.

The CDR3 DNA reads TGTGCCAGCAGCGGACGCAGGGGCTACGAGCAGTACTTC. Its translation: CASSGRRGYEQYF. The rearrangement links TRBV7-9 to TRBJ2-7; tentatively, D is TRBD1 (6 bases). There are 13 residues in the CDR3. Germline V gene sequence: CDR1 SEHNR, CDR2 FQNEAQ (reference sequence). V gave up 5 bases and J gave up 3 bases, with 11 bases separating them.